Given below is one TCR beta chain in context. What it recognizes is unknown. The sample comes from a study of T cell responses to AZD1222 COVID-19 vaccine. Study results and caveats: White British ancestry dominated among donors, who included more females, and clonal diversity was possibly underestimated. At study baseline, merely a handful of AZD1222 recipients were seropositive. As reported, nearly half of all spike-specific TCRs target variant regions that are unmutated.

The protocol was immunoSEQ multiplex PCR, while the TCRdb copy is restricted to in-frame clones and leaves out a portion. The profile covers fewer than 110,000 clones, with roughly nine tenths appearing a single time and 4.5% to 5.5% taken by the ten largest. Investigators merged groups given second doses at roughly 4 or roughly 12 weeks. The TCR sequence derives from an adult who received the AZD1222 COVID-19 vaccine. Sequenced here: peripheral blood, sampled 28 days after the second AZD1222 dose.

DNA for the CDR3: TGTGCCAGCAGCTTAGGGATAGCGGGGGCCTCTGAGACCCAGTACTTC. It yields the protein CASSLGIAGASETQYF. The chain carries TRBV11-2 and TRBJ2-5; 9 positions match TRBD2. This CDR3 spans 16 amino acids. The V gene end was trimmed by 1 base and the J gene end by 5 bases; junction bases not matched to a gene: 8. Germline V CDR1 and CDR2: SGHAT, FQNNGV.